The source of this T cell receptor beta chain is a study of T cells in women clearing cervical HPV infection. Study-wide context: Controls gave blood once infection was undetectable; cases at lesion identification. Study results and limitations: CIN3+ cases had significantly higher TCR repertoire richness than controls, but evenness did not differ. Controls had more TRBV6-7 (approximately 0.16%) than cases (approximately 0.11%).

CDR1 SGHNT and CDR2 YENEEA come from the germline V gene. The V end lost 1 base, the J end lost 2 bases, and 11 bases lay between the germline ends. CDR3 length: 15 residues. About this clone: Its antigen is as yet unknown. Read coverage stops 3 residues before the CDR3 terminus; the germline J gene supplies the remainder.

The repertoire was sequenced with immunoSEQ multiplex PCR; TCRdb's copy has only in-frame clones and lacks some. Reported are over 30,000 clones; the ten largest clones contain roughly 5%. V gene TRBV11-3 combines with J gene TRBJ1-1, with D hard to call. This TCR came from a woman between 18 and 69 years old with a cervical HPV16 infection that either progressed to CIN3+ or cleared (not recorded which). The sample taken for sequencing was blood buffy coat. Partial CDR3 DNA: TGTGCCAGCAGCTTAGGGTTTGGGCCTAACACTGAA. Amino acid sequence: CASSLGFGPNTE. The entire CDR3 protein reads CASSLGFGPNTEAFF.